This T cell receptor (beta chain) comes out of a study of preoperative IRX-2 immunotherapy in early breast cancer. Concerning this clone itself: The read is 1 residue too short to cover the CDR3 end, so that end is filled in from the germline J gene.

The sample's treatment: preoperative locoregional IRX-2 cytokine immunotherapy. Libraries were prepared by immunoSEQ multiplex PCR; TCRdb keeps only in-frame clonotypes and omits some of them. The sample has 35,000 to 45,000 clones, 60% to 80% seen once. The CDR3 covers 15 residues. The germline gives CDR1 SGHNT, CDR2 YENEEA. V lost 0 bases and J 4 bases, leaving 12 bases between the germline ends. The sequence was obtained from a human donor with breast cancer. This sequence joins TRBV11-3 and TRBJ1-2; D is unresolved. The source was tumor tissue, collected after IRX-2 immunotherapy. CDR3 region: CASSLEGGPTYGYTF. The CDR3 DNA, read in part, is TGTGCCAGCAGCTTAGAGGGCGGTCCTACCTATGGCTACACC. Full variable domain (rest looked up from reference TRBV11-3 and TRBJ1-2): EAGVVQSPRYKIIEKKQPVAFWCNPISGHNTLYWYLQNLGQGPELLIRYENEEAVDDSQLPKDRFSAERLKGVDSTLKIQPAELGDSAVYLCASSLEGGPTYGYTFGSGTRLTVV.